This T cell receptor beta chain is from a study of graft-versus-host responses after intestinal transplantation. Overall study context: Recipients had multivisceral, liver-intestinal, or isolated intestinal transplants. Anti-thymocyte globulin was used for induction in all recipients, who then took tacrolimus and steroids for two to four years. Overall study findings and caveats: The authors found GvH clones in recipient marrow, some appearing first in ileum or blood.

Notes on this clone: The antigen remains undetermined.

Measured with immunoSEQ multiplex PCR; TCRdb has only the in-frame clones, and not every one. The sample lists under 150,000 clones, around 95% seen once, with more than 3% in the top ten. The source is a human donor who received an intestinal transplant. Material: unstimulated CD8+ T cells sorted from spleen or lymph node cells, obtained before intestinal transplant.

The CDR3 is CASSVTGMAYNSPLHF. In DNA, the CDR3 is TGTGCCAGCAGTGTTACAGGGATGGCCTATAATTCACCCCTCCACTTT. J is TRBJ1-6 and V is TRBV28, with TRBD1 as a possible D gene (6 bases). The V gene lost 5 bases and the J gene lost 2 bases, with 13 bases spanning the gap. CDR1 and CDR2 (germline): MDHEN, SYDVKM. The CDR3 sequence is 16 residues long.